A selection of T cell receptor beta chains follows, all from one sample in a study of prognosis after radiotherapy for stage I lung cancer. TCRdb used MiXCR to reprocess the multiplex PCR reads, holding one entry per CDR3 protein. The data show about 14,000 distinct CDR3 sequences, about 27% seen once. The specimen was PBMCs, collected before or after stereotactic body radiation therapy (not recorded which). The receptors here all came from a donor over 45 with non-small cell lung cancer. Each CDR3 is given with its conserved first and last residue. Fields, in order: V gene, clone size, J gene, D gene, CDR3 protein, CDR3 DNA. A D gene is named only where the DNA matches it firmly. Rows may omit the clone size; those that give it use once, few, many or a size class.

v_call: TRBV27; clone_size: medium-sized; j_call: TRBJ1-6; d_call: NA; cdr3_aa: CASSLGVYYNSPLHF; cdr3_nt: TGTGCCAGCAGTTTGGGGGTGTACTATAATTCACCCCTCCACTTT
v_call: TRBV18; clone_size: many; j_call: TRBJ1-2; d_call: NA; cdr3_aa: CASSPSGYGRGYTF; cdr3_nt: TGTGCCAGCTCACCATCAGGGTACGGTCGGGGCTACACCTTC
v_call: TRBV28; clone_size: many; j_call: TRBJ1-2; d_call: TRBD1; cdr3_aa: CASSKGAGVFDYGYTF; cdr3_nt: TGTGCCAGCTCTAAGGGGGCAGGGGTGTTTGACTATGGCTACACCTTC
v_call: TRBV28; clone_size: many; j_call: TRBJ1-5; d_call: NA; cdr3_aa: CASSPWGRIIQPQHF; cdr3_nt: TGTGCCAGCAGCCCGTGGGGGCGTATCATCCAGCCCCAGCATTTT
v_call: TRBV5-8; clone_size: many; j_call: TRBJ2-7; d_call: NA; cdr3_aa: CASSLDIILGEQYF; cdr3_nt: TGTGCCAGCAGCTTGGACATAATACTCGGGGAGCAGTACTTC
v_call: TRBV20-1; clone_size: many; j_call: TRBJ2-5; d_call: TRBD2; cdr3_aa: CSARGGTLRTQYF; cdr3_nt: TGCAGTGCTAGGGGAGGGACCCTTCGGACCCAGTACTTC
v_call: TRBV20-1; clone_size: many; j_call: TRBJ2-7; d_call: TRBD2; cdr3_aa: CSARDSTSGAYEQYF; cdr3_nt: TGCAGTGCTAGAGATTCGACTAGCGGTGCCTACGAGCAGTACTTC
v_call: TRBV7-6; clone_size: medium-sized; j_call: TRBJ1-5; d_call: NA; cdr3_aa: CASSRSGGPSNQPQHF; cdr3_nt: TGTGCCAGCAGCCGATCCGGGGGTCCAAGCAATCAGCCCCAGCATTTT
v_call: TRBV28; clone_size: NA; j_call: TRBJ2-7; d_call: NA; cdr3_aa: CASRYQGPCSYEQYF; cdr3_nt: TGTGCCAGCAGATACCAGGGTCCGTGCTCCTACGAGCAGTACTTC
v_call: TRBV6-1; clone_size: NA; j_call: TRBJ2-7; d_call: NA; cdr3_aa: CASYSGGFAYEQYF; cdr3_nt: TGTGCCAGTTACTCAGGAGGGTTTGCCTACGAGCAGTACTTC
v_call: TRBV3-1; clone_size: many; j_call: TRBJ2-1; d_call: TRBD2; cdr3_aa: CATRASGRLAEQFF; cdr3_nt: TGTGCTACTAGGGCTAGCGGGAGGTTGGCTGAGCAGTTCTTC
v_call: TRBV18; clone_size: many; j_call: TRBJ1-1; d_call: NA; cdr3_aa: CASSPLATNTEAFF; cdr3_nt: TGTGCCAGCTCACCACTAGCCACAAACACTGAAGCTTTCTTT
v_call: TRBV5-1; clone_size: medium-sized; j_call: TRBJ2-1; d_call: TRBD2; cdr3_aa: CASSLAGLAGRNEQFF; cdr3_nt: TGCGCCAGCAGCTTGGCTGGACTAGCGGGGCGCAATGAGCAGTTCTTC
v_call: TRBV20-1; clone_size: medium-sized; j_call: TRBJ2-1; d_call: NA; cdr3_aa: CSARDQARINEQFF; cdr3_nt: TGCAGTGCTAGAGATCAAGCTAGGATCAATGAGCAGTTCTTC
v_call: TRBV7-9; clone_size: many; j_call: TRBJ2-5; d_call: TRBD1; cdr3_aa: CASSQLARGPQETQYF; cdr3_nt: TGTGCCAGCAGCCAACTCGCCAGGGGGCCTCAAGAGACCCAGTACTTC
v_call: TRBV28; clone_size: many; j_call: TRBJ2-1; d_call: NA; cdr3_aa: CASSPFQREQFF; cdr3_nt: TGTGCCAGCAGCCCCTTTCAGCGGGAGCAGTTCTTC
v_call: TRBV11-3; clone_size: many; j_call: TRBJ2-1; d_call: NA; cdr3_aa: CASSLARGRNEQFF; cdr3_nt: TGTGCCAGCAGCTTAGCGCGTGGGAGAAATGAGCAGTTCTTC
v_call: TRBV18; clone_size: many; j_call: TRBJ2-2; d_call: TRBD1; cdr3_aa: CASSQNRGDTGELFF; cdr3_nt: TGTGCCAGCTCACAGAACAGGGGCGACACCGGGGAGCTGTTTTTT
v_call: TRBV27; clone_size: many; j_call: TRBJ2-3; d_call: NA; cdr3_aa: CASSLPHQRDTQYF; cdr3_nt: TGTGCCAGCAGTTTACCCCACCAGAGGGATACGCAGTATTTT
v_call: TRBV28; clone_size: many; j_call: TRBJ2-2; d_call: NA; cdr3_aa: CASRQPNTGELFF; cdr3_nt: TGTGCCAGCAGACAGCCGAACACCGGGGAGCTGTTTTTT
v_call: TRBV3-1; clone_size: many; j_call: TRBJ2-1; d_call: NA; cdr3_aa: CASSPASGGRNEQFF; cdr3_nt: TGTGCCAGCAGCCCCGCGTCGGGTGGACGCAATGAGCAGTTCTTC
v_call: TRBV15; clone_size: many; j_call: TRBJ2-3; d_call: TRBD2; cdr3_aa: CATNSRGTSGVSDTQYF; cdr3_nt: TGTGCCACCAACTCAAGGGGGACTAGCGGCGTCTCAGATACGCAGTATTTT
v_call: TRBV9; clone_size: NA; j_call: TRBJ2-7; d_call: NA; cdr3_aa: CASSARYEQYF; cdr3_nt: TGTGCCAGCAGCGCACGCTACGAGCAGTACTTC
v_call: TRBV2; clone_size: many; j_call: TRBJ1-2; d_call: TRBD1; cdr3_aa: CASSSQGSGGYTF; cdr3_nt: TGTGCCAGCAGCTCACAGGGGTCTGGTGGCTACACCTTC
v_call: TRBV2; clone_size: NA; j_call: TRBJ2-3; d_call: NA; cdr3_aa: CAGKSRGTDTKYF; cdr3_nt: TGTGCCGGCAAGAGTAGGGGCACAGATACGAAGTATTTT
v_call: TRBV9; clone_size: many; j_call: TRBJ2-3; d_call: TRBD2; cdr3_aa: CASSPTGTSGSGIDTQYF; cdr3_nt: TGTGCCAGCAGCCCGACCGGGACTAGCGGGAGTGGTATAGATACACAGTATTTT
v_call: TRBV18; clone_size: many; j_call: TRBJ2-7; d_call: NA; cdr3_aa: CASSPKPGAGAEQYF; cdr3_nt: TGTGCCAGCTCACCAAAGCCCGGGGCCGGAGCAGAGCAGTACTTC
v_call: TRBV12-3/TRBV12-4; clone_size: NA; j_call: TRBJ1-3; d_call: NA; cdr3_aa: CASSRSNSVNTIYF; cdr3_nt: TGTGCCAGCAGCCGTTCTAACTCTGTAAACACCATATATTTC
v_call: TRBV6-1; clone_size: medium-sized; j_call: TRBJ2-7; d_call: NA; cdr3_aa: CASSDWASGGDF; cdr3_nt: TGTGCCAGCAGCGACTGGGCCTCGGGTGGGGACTTC
v_call: TRBV6-1; clone_size: NA; j_call: TRBJ2-7; d_call: TRBD1; cdr3_aa: CASTDRSSYEQYF; cdr3_nt: TGTGCCAGCACGGACAGGAGCTCCTACGAGCAGTACTTC
v_call: TRBV7-9; clone_size: many; j_call: TRBJ2-7; d_call: TRBD2; cdr3_aa: CASSLGGGTPEQYF; cdr3_nt: TGTGCCAGCAGCTTAGGGGGGGGGACCCCCGAGCAGTACTTC
v_call: TRBV27; clone_size: NA; j_call: TRBJ2-7; d_call: TRBD2; cdr3_aa: CASCPRGGRTYGYEQYF; cdr3_nt: TGTGCCAGCTGCCCCCGGGGGGGGCGAACTTACGGGTACGAGCAGTACTTC
v_call: TRBV7-2; clone_size: NA; j_call: TRBJ1-2; d_call: TRBD1; cdr3_aa: CASSLGTYRGGYGYTF; cdr3_nt: TGTGCCAGCAGCTTAGGAACTTACAGGGGGGGTTATGGCTACACCTTC
v_call: TRBV18; clone_size: many; j_call: TRBJ2-3; d_call: NA; cdr3_aa: CASSPQGTDTQYF; cdr3_nt: TGTGCCAGCTCACCACAAGGCACAGATACGCAGTATTTT
v_call: TRBV2; clone_size: many; j_call: TRBJ1-1; d_call: NA; cdr3_aa: CASRPPTPMNTEAFF; cdr3_nt: TGTGCCAGCAGGCCCCCGACACCGATGAACACTGAAGCTTTCTTT
v_call: TRBV27; clone_size: medium-sized; j_call: TRBJ2-1; d_call: TRBD1; cdr3_aa: CASSSRRTGLAFF; cdr3_nt: TGTGCCAGCAGTTCCCGAAGGACAGGGCTTGCGTTCTTC
v_call: TRBV7-9; clone_size: many; j_call: TRBJ1-1; d_call: NA; cdr3_aa: CASSLFPGTLEAFF; cdr3_nt: TGTGCCAGCAGCTTATTTCCGGGAACCCTTGAAGCTTTCTTT